What follows is one T cell receptor (beta chain) and its context. As for time point: after dendritic cell vaccination, including at tumor progression/relapse. The repertoire was sequenced with immunoSEQ multiplex PCR; TCRdb's copy has only in-frame clones and lacks some. The sample lists just under 100,000 clones, roughly 80% occurring once. This CDR3 spans 14 amino acids. V lost 2 bases, J lost 9 bases, and 17 bases lay in between. Looked up from germline, CDR1 is SNHLY and CDR2 is FYNNEI. The data belong to a study of glioma-infiltrating T cells after dendritic cell vaccination. The genes are TRBV2 and TRBJ2-7; D may be TRBD2 (6 bases). The TCR comes from a human donor with glioblastoma. The input for sequencing was blood, taken after dendritic cell vaccination. This chain's CDR3 is CASSETYAGSRQYF. As DNA, the CDR3 is TGTGCCAGCAGTGAAACCTACGCCGGGAGTAGGCAGTACTTC. The complete variable domain, with remaining parts taken from reference TRBV2 and TRBJ2-7, reads EPEVTQTPSHQVTQMGQEVILRCVPISNHLYFYWYRQILGQKVEFLVSFYNNEISEKSEIFDDQFSVERPDGSNFTLKIRSTKLEDSAMYFCASSETYAGSRQYFGPGTRLTVT.